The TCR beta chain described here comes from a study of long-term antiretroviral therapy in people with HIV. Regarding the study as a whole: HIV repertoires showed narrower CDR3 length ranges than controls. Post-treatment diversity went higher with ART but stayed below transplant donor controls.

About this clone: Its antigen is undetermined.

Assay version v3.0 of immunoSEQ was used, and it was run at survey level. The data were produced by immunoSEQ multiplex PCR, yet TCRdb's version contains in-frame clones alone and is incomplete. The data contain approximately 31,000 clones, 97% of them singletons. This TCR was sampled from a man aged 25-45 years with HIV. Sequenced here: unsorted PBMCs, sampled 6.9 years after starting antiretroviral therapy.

This chain's CDR3 is CASVAGLAKNIQYF. DNA of the CDR3: TGTGCCAGCGTTGCGGGTTTAGCCAAAAACATTCAGTACTTC. This chain joins TRBV7-8 and TRBJ2-4, with a tentative D call TRBD2 (5 bases). Trimming left V 8 bases short and J 0 bases short, with 11 bases between. Germline V CDR1 and CDR2: SGHVS, FQNEAQ. The CDR3 has 14 residues.